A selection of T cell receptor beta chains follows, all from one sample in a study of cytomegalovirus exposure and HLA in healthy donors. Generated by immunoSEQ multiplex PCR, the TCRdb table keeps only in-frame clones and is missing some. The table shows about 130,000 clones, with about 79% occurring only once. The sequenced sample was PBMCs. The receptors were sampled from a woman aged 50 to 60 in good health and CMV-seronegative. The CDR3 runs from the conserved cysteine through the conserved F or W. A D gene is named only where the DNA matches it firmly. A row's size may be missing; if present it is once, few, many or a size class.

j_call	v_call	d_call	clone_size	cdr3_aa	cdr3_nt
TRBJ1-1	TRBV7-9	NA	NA	CASSKDRVNTEAFF	TGTGCCAGCAGCAAGGACAGAGTAAACACTGAAGCTTTCTTT
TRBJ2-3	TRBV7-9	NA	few	CASSTAGRSDTQYF	TGTGCCAGCAGCACGGCGGGAAGGTCAGATACGCAGTATTTT
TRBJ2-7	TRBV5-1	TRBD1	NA	CASSLGQGSYEQYF	TGCGCCAGCAGCTTGGGACAGGGCTCCTACGAGCAGTACTTC
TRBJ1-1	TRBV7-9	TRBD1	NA	CASSSTGEANTEAFF	TGTGCCAGCAGCTCCACAGGGGAGGCGAACACAGAAGCTTTCTTT
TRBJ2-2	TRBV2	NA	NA	CASRQGLAGELFF	TGTGCCAGCAGGCAGGGGTTGGCCGGGGAGCTGTTTTTT
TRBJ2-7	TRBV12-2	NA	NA	CASRPPSGLAYEQYF	TGTGCAAGTCGCCCCCCGAGCGGGCTCGCCTACGAGCAGTACTTC
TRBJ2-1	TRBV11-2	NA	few	CASSLDKSLGAYNEQFF	TGTGCCAGCAGCTTAGATAAGAGCCTGGGGGCATACAATGAGCAGTTCTTC
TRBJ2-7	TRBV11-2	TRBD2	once	CASSLIAGALASYEQYF	TGTGCCAGCAGCTTAATTGCGGGAGCCCTTGCATCCTACGAGCAGTACTTC
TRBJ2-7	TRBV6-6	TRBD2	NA	CASSQRGAYEQYF	TGTGCCAGCAGCCAACGGGGGGCCTACGAGCAGTACTTC
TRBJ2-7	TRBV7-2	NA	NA	CASSLSEYEQYF	TGTGCCAGCAGCTTAAGCGAATACGAGCAGTACTTC
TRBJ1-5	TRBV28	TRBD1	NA	CASKLDRGFNQPQHF	TGTGCCAGCAAATTGGACAGGGGATTCAATCAGCCCCAGCATTTT
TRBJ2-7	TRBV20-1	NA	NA	CSTGVSYEQYF	TGCAGCACCGGGGTCTCCTACGAGCAGTACTTC
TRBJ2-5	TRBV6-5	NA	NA	CASSYGRTETQYF	TGTGCCAGCAGTTACGGCCGAACGGAGACCCAGTACTTC
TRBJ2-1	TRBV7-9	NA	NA	CASRIMGGKSGALNEQFF	TGTGCCAGCAGGATTATGGGAGGGAAGTCAGGGGCCCTCAATGAGCAGTTCTTC
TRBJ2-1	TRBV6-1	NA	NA	CASTLVYNEQFF	TGTGCCAGCACCCTCGTTTACAATGAGCAGTTCTTC
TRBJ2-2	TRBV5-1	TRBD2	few	CASSLGFPGTSDRTGELFF	TGCGCCAGCAGCTTGGGCTTCCCCGGGACTAGCGACCGAACTGGGGAGCTGTTTTTT
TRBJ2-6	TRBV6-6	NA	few	CASSYHADSGANVLTF	TGTGCCAGCAGTTACCATGCAGACTCTGGGGCCAACGTCCTGACTTTC
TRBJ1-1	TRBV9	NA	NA	CASSVEGHTEAFF	TGTGCCAGCAGCGTAGAGGGGCACACTGAAGCTTTCTTT
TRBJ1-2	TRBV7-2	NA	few	CASSLAQGYGYTF	TGTGCCAGCAGCTTAGCCCAGGGCTATGGCTACACCTTC
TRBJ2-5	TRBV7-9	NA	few	CSSSLDLTSGGVETQYF	TGTTCCAGCAGCTTAGACCTGACTTCCGGGGGAGTAGAGACCCAGTACTTC
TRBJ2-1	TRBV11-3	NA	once	CASSLEADNEQFF	TGTGCCAGCAGCTTAGAGGCGGACAATGAGCAGTTCTTC
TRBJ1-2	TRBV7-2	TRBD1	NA	CASSFTLPGQGARGYTF	TGTGCCAGCAGCTTCACCCTCCCGGGACAGGGGGCGCGAGGCTACACCTTC
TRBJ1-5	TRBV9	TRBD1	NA	CASSRDRVGNQPQHF	TGTGCCAGCAGCCGGGACAGGGTAGGCAATCAGCCCCAGCATTTT
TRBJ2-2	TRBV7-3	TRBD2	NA	CASSLSLAGVTGELFF	TGTGCCAGCAGCTTATCCCTAGCGGGAGTAACCGGGGAGCTGTTTTTT
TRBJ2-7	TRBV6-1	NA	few	CASSEAGDYEQYF	TGTGCCAGCAGCGAGGCCGGGGACTACGAGCAGTACTTC